What follows are 2 T cell receptor beta chains derived from one specimen sequenced in a study of T-cell memory formation after mild COVID-19. One entry per CDR3 protein, called by TCRdb with MiXCR from the 5' RACE reads. The repertoire holds 260,000 or so distinct CDR3 sequences, with around 15% as singletons. Sequencing used PBMCs or a T cell subset sorted from them (not recorded which). The receptor set was obtained from a young man who had mild COVID-19 (a few samples of this study predate the infection). Cell type and time point are not known.

The chain recombines TRBV27 with TRBJ1-6; a possible D gene is TRBD1 (5 bases). The germline V gene encodes CDR1 MNHEY and CDR2 SMNVEV (reference sequence). Deletions cut 5 bases from V and 8 bases from J, with 13 bases between. The CDR3 covers 14 residues. CDR3 coding DNA: TGTGCCAGCAGTACCCCAGGGTCTTATTCACCCCTCCACTTT. Protein: CASSTPGSYSPLHF.

This clonotype was observed a handful of times. The chain uses TRBV6-2 or TRBV6-3 and TRBJ2-5, with D possibly TRBD2 on 5 matching bases. The V gene lost 5 bases and the J gene lost 6 bases, with 16 bases spanning the gap. This CDR3 has 14 amino acids. In germline, CDR1 is MNHEY, CDR2 SVGEGT. In DNA, the CDR3 is TGTGCCAGCAGTCAAGGGCTAGCCACCCAGACCCAGTACTTC. This codes for CASSQGLATQTQYF.